This TCR beta chain stems from a study of T-cell reconstitution after alpha-beta-depleted transplantation in children. As it was prepared, the TCRbeta library received unique molecular identifiers. TCRdb itself ran the PCR reads through MiXCR, one entry per CDR3 protein. This table has several thousand distinct CDR3 sequences, about a sixth appearing once. The CDR3 length is 16 residues. V gave up 1 base and J gave up 3 bases, with 13 bases separating them. Germline CDR1 is LNHNV and CDR2 is YYDKDF (reference sequence). By share, this clonotype counts as medium-sized. The sequencing used PBMCs, collected before TCRalphabeta/CD19-depleted stem cell transplant. The chain employs TRBV15 and TRBJ1-5; no reliable D call. This receptor was obtained from a boy younger than 10 with acute lymphoblastic leukemia, due to receive a stem cell transplant. CDR3 in amino acids: CATSRARDKANQPQHF. The CDR3 coding sequence is TGTGCCACCAGCAGAGCGAGGGATAAGGCCAATCAGCCCCAGCATTTT.